Below, one TCR beta chain is given with its context. What it binds is unknown. Sequenced by immunoSEQ multiplex PCR; TCRdb stores in-frame clones only, minus some. Seen here are around 16,000 clones, more than 75% observed once, and the top ten hold approximately 20%. This entry belongs to a study of somatic mutations in cytotoxic T cells in rheumatoid arthritis. Across the whole study: After diagnosis, patient blood (around 30 ml EDTA) was drawn right away, before any treatment was given.

Study results and limitations: CD8+ T-cell clonality showed no significant difference between rheumatoid arthritis patients and age-matched healthy controls. Rising age went with increasing CD8+ clonality in rheumatoid arthritis patients; healthy controls showed no such increase.

The J segment lost 2 bases and the V segment lost 7 bases, leaving 7 bases of the junction unmatched. CDR3 length equals 14 residues. CDR1 SNHLY and CDR2 FYNNEI come from the germline V gene. The TCR comes from an adult with rheumatoid arthritis. The sequencing input was CD8+ T cells sorted from blood. The chain links TRBV2 to TRBJ2-5, with TRBD2 matching 7 bases. CDR3 amino acids: CASTRASGQETQYF. Written as DNA, the CDR3 is TGTGCCAGCACGAGGGCTAGCGGACAAGAGACCCAGTACTTC.